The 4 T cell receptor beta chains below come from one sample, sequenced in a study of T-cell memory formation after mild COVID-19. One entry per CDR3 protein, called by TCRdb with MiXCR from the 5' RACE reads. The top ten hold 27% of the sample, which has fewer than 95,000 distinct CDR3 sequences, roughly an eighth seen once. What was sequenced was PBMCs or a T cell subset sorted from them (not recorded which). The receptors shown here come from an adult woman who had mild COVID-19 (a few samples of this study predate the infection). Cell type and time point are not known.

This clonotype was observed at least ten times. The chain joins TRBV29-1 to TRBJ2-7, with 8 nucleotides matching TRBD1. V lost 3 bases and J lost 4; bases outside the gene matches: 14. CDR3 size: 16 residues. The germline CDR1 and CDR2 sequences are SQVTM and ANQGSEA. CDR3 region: CSVEIITRGRLYEQYF. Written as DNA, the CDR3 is TGCAGCGTTGAGATCATAACCAGGGGGCGCTTATACGAGCAGTACTTC.

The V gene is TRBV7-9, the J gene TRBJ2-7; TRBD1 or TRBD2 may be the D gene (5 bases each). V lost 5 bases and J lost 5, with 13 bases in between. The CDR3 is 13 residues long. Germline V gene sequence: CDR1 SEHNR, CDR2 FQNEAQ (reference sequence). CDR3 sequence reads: CASSDGAADEQYF. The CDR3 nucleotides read TGTGCCAGCAGCGACGGGGCTGCCGACGAGCAGTACTTC.

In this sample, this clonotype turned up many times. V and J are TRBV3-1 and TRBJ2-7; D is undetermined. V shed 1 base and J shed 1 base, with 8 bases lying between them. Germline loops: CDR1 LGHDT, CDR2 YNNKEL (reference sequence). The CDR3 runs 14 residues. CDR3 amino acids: CASSQGWMSYEQYF. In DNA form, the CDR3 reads TGTGCCAGCAGCCAAGGGTGGATGTCCTACGAGCAGTACTTC.

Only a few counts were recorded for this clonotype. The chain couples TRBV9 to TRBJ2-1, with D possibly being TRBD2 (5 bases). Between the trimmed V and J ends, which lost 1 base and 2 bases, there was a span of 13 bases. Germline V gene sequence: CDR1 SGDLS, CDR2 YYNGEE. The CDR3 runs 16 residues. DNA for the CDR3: TGTGCCAGCAGCGTATATAGCGAGCCTCCCTACAATGAGCAGTTCTTC. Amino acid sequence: CASSVYSEPPYNEQFF.